The T cell receptor (beta chain) under discussion was sequenced for a study of T cell clonality in common variable immunodeficiency. The sample holds a few counts of this clone. Its specificity is not known. This clone may be a read error of a much larger clone one base away. The sequenced fragment ends 3 residues before the CDR3 boundary, so the rest is inferred from the germline J gene. General study results and limits: Reportedly, TCR beta sequences from common variable immunodeficiency showed fewer deletions and N-nucleotide insertions.

The germline gives CDR1 GTSNPN, CDR2 SVGIG (reference sequence). CDR3 size: 13 residues. CVID and control samples used equivalent genomic DNA input. The method was immunoSEQ multiplex PCR; TCRdb's version includes in-frame clones alone and lacks a portion of them. The specimen has approximately 44,000 clones, none found just once. Caucasian heritage predominated among both patients and controls. The source material was peripheral blood mononuclear cells. The chain uses TRBV30 and TRBJ2-3; D might be TRBD1 (5 bases). The clonotype was recovered from a person aged 18 to 75 in good health. This CDR3 reads CAWSRAGNQPQYF. The sequenced CDR3 bases are TGTGCCTGGAGTCGGGCAGGGAATCAGCCG. The full variable domain, in which reference TRBV30 and TRBJ2-3 provide the parts outside the CDR3, is SQTIHQWPATLVQPVGSPLSLECTVEGTSNPNLYWYRQAAGRGLQLLFYSVGIGQISSEVPQNLSASRPQDRQFILSSKKLLLSDSGFYLCAWSRAGNQPQYFGPGTRLTVL.